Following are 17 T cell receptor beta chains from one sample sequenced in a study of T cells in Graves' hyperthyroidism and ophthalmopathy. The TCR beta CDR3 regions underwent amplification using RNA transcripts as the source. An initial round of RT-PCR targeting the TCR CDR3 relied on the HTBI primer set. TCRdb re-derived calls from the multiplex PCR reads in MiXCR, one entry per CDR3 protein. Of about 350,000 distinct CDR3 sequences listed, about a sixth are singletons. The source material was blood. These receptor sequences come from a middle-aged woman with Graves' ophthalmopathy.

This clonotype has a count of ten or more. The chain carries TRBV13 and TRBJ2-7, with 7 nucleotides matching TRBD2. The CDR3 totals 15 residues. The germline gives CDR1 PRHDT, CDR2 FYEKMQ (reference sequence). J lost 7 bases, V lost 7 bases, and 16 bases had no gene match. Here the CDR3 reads CASTETGGSLGEQYF. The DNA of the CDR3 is TGTGCCAGCACCGAGACGGGGGGATCCCTCGGGGAGCAGTACTTC.

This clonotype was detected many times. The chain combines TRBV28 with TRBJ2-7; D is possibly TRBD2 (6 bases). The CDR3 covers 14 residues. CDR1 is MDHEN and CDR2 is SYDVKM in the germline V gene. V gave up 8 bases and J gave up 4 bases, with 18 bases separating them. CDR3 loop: CASGPEGKTYEQYF. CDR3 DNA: TGTGCCAGCGGGCCGGAGGGCAAGACGTACGAGCAGTACTTC.

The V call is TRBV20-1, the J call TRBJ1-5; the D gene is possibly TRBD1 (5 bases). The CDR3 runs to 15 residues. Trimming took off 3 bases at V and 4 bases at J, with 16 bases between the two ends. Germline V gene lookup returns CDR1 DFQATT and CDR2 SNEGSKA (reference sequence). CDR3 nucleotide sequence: TGCAGTGCTAGCGTTGACAGCCAAAAGAATCAGCCCCAGCATTTT. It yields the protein CSASVDSQKNQPQHF.

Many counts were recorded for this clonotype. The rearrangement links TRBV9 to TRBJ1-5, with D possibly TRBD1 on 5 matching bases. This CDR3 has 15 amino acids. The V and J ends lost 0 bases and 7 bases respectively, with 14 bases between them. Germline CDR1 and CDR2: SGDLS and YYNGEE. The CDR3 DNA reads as TGTGCCAGCAGCGTAGGGGTAGGGGCTGGCCAGCCCCAGCATTTT. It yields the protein CASSVGVGAGQPQHF.

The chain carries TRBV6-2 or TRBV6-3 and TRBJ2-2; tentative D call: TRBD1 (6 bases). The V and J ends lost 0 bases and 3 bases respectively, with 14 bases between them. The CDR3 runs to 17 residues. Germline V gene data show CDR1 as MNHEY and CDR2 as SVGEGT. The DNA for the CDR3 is TGTGCCAGCAGTTACTCGAGTACAGGGCGGTACACCGGGGAGCTGTTTTTT. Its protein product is CASSYSSTGRYTGELFF.

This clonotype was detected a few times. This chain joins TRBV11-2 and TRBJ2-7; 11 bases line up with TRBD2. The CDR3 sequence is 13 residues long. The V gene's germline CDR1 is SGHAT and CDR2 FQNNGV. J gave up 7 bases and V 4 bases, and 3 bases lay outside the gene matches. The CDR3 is CASSSGLAVEQYF. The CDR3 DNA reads TGTGCCAGCAGCTCGGGACTAGCGGTAGAGCAGTACTTC.

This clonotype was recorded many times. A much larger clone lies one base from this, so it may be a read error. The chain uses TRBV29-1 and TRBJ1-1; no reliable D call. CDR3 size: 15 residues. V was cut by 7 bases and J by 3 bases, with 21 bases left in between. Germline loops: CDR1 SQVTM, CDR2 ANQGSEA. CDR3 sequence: CSAELDRNMDTEAFF. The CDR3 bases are TGCAGCGCCGAGTTGGACCGTAATATGGACACTGAAGCTTTCTTT.

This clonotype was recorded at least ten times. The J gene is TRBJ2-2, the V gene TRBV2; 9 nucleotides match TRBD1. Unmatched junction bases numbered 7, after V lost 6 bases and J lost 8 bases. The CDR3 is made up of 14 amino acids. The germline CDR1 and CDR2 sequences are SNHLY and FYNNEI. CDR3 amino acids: CASRGQGDAGELFF. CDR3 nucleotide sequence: TGTGCCAGCAGGGGACAGGGAGATGCTGGGGAGCTGTTTTTT.

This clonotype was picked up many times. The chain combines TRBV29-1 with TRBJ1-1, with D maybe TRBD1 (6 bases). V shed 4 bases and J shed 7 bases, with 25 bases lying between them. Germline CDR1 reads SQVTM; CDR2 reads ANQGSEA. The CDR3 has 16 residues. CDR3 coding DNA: TGCAGCGTTGGCTTCCAGGGGTCGGCCGCTCAATTTGAAGCTTTCTTT. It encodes CSVGFQGSAAQFEAFF.

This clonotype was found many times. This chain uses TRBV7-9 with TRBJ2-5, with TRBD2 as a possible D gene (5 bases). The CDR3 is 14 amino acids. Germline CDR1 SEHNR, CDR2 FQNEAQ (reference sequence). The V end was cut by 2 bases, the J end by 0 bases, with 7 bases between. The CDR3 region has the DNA TGTGCCAGCAGCTTATGGGAGTACCAAGAGACCCAGTACTTC. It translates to CASSLWEYQETQYF.

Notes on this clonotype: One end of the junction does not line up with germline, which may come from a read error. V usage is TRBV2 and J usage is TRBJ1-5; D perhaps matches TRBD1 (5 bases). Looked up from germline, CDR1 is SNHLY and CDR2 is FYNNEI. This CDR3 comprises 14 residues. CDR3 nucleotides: TGTGCCAGCAGTGACAGATCCTCGGGGCAGCCCCAGCTTTTT. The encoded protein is CASSDRSSGQPQLF.

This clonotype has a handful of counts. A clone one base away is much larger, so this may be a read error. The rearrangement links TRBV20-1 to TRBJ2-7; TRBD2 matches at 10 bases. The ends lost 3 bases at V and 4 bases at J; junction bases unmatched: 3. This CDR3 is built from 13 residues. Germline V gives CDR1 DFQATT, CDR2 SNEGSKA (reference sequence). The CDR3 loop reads CSASALAGYEQYF. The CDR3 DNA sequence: TGCAGTGCTAGCGCACTAGCGGGATACGAGCAGTACTTC.

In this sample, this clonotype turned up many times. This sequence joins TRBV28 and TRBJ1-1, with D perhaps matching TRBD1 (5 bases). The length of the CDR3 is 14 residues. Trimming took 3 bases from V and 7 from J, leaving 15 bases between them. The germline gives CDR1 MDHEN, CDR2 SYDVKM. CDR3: CASSFRGAGGEAFF. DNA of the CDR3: TGTGCCAGCAGTTTTCGAGGGGCCGGGGGTGAAGCTTTCTTT.

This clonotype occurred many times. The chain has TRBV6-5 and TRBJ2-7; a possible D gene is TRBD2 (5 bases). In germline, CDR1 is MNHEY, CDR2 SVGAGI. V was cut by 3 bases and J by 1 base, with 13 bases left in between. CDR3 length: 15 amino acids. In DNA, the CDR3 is TGTGCCAGCAGTTATTTCCCTAGCAGATCCTACGAGCAGTACTTC. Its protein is CASSYFPSRSYEQYF.

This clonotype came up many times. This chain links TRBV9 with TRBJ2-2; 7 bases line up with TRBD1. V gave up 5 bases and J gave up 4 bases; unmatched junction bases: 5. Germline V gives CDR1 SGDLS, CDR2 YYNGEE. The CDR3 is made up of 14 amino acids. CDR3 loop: CASSTWDSTGELFF. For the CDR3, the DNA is TGTGCCAGCAGTACTTGGGACAGCACCGGGGAGCTGTTTTTT.

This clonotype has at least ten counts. CDR3 coding DNA: TGTGCCAGCAGGCAAGGACTAGCGGGAGGGCCTGAGGAGCAGTTCTTC. It translates to CASRQGLAGGPEEQFF. The rearrangement links TRBV12-3 or TRBV12-4 to TRBJ2-1; TRBD2 aligns across 15 bases. The CDR3 sequence is 16 residues long. J gave up 10 bases and V 6 bases, and 10 bases lay outside the gene matches.

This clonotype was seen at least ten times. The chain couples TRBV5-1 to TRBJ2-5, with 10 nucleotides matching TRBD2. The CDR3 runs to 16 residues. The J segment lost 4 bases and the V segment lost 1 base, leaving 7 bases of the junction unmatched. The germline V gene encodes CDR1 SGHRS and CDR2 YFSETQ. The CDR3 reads CASSLYVAGGSETQYF. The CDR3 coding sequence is TGCGCCAGCAGCTTGTACGTAGCGGGAGGTTCAGAGACCCAGTACTTC.